This T cell receptor (beta chain) was observed in a study of CD8 T cells in Susac syndrome. The authors reverse transcribed roughly 0.5 to 1 ug RNA with random hexamers. Amplification of TCR beta CDR3 was carried out by immunoSEQ multiplex PCR, which covered 54 Vbeta and 13 Jbeta segments. TCRdb passed the immunoSEQ multiplex PCR reads through MiXCR, listing each CDR3 protein once. The sample consists of 74,000 or so distinct CDR3 sequences, 85% to 95% of them appearing once. Trimming removed 6 bases at V and 1 base at J, with 18 bases between. CDR3 length equals 16 residues. The V gene's germline CDR1 is SEHNR and CDR2 FQNEAQ (reference sequence).

The rearrangement uses TRBV7-9 and TRBJ1-1, with D possibly TRBD1 on 6 matching bases. The sample consisted of CD4+ T cells from PBMCs. The sequence was obtained from a human donor with Susac syndrome. The CDR3 region is CASSPRGGAANTEAFF. Written as DNA, the CDR3 is TGTGCCAGCAGTCCCCGTGGGGGGGCGGCGAACACTGAAGCTTTCTTT.